This entry lists 18 T cell receptor beta chains sequenced from one sample in a study of blood T cell repertoires in COVID-19. Sequencing was performed with immunoSEQ multiplex PCR; in TCRdb, only in-frame clones are kept and a portion is missing. The table includes 190,000 or so clones, 85% to 90% detected once. Sequenced sample: peripheral blood. These receptors all stem from a woman aged 18-29 years who had recovered from COVID-19.

The chain carries TRBV5-4 and TRBJ1-2; 8 positions match TRBD1. Germline V gene data show CDR1 as SGHNT and CDR2 as YYREEE (reference sequence). The V gene end was trimmed by 3 bases and the J gene end by 4 bases; junction bases not matched to a gene: 11. The CDR3 spans 16 residues. CDR3 DNA: TGTGCCAGCAGCTCAAGGACAGGGACCCTCTTCTATGGCTACACCTTC. This encodes CASSSRTGTLFYGYTF.

This chain uses TRBV19 with TRBJ2-3, with 7 bases aligning to TRBD2. The CDR3 contains 14 residues. Per germline, CDR1 LNHDA and CDR2 SQIVND (reference sequence). Unmatched junction bases numbered 6, after V lost 7 bases and J lost 2 bases. CDR3 sequence reads: CASTPSGHTDTQYF. The CDR3 DNA reads TGTGCCAGTACACCTAGCGGCCACACAGATACGCAGTATTTT.

This clone was detected ten times or more. The chain couples TRBV19 to TRBJ1-1; no reliable D call. The CDR3 is made up of 13 amino acids. The germline V gene has CDR1 LNHDA and CDR2 SQIVND (reference sequence). With 3 bases removed from V and 9 bases from J, the gap between germline ends came to 14 bases. CDR3 loop: CASSMERARKAFF. The CDR3 coding sequence is TGTGCCAGTAGTATGGAGAGGGCGAGAAAAGCTTTCTTT.

A word on this clone: This may arise from a read error, as a much more abundant clone is one base away. The gene calls are TRBV6-4 and TRBJ2-2; D may be TRBD2 (6 bases). Between the trimmed V and J ends, which lost 2 bases and 2 bases, there was a span of 6 bases. Germline loops: CDR1 MRHNA, CDR2 SNTAGT. The CDR3 is 14 amino acids. The CDR3 region is CASSDGTNTGELFF. CDR3 bases: TGTGCCAGCAGTGACGGGACTAACACCGGGGAGCTGTTTTTT.

This clone was counted a single time. The rearrangement uses TRBV25-1 and TRBJ2-3, with D unclear. With 4 bases removed from V and 5 bases from J, the gap between germline ends came to 13 bases. Germline CDR1 and CDR2: MGHDK and SYGVNS. The CDR3 length is 14 residues. Written as DNA, the CDR3 is TGTGCCAGCAGTGCGGAGTATACTTTAGATACGCAGTATTTT. It codes for CASSAEYTLDTQYF.

V usage is TRBV7-6 and J usage is TRBJ1-4, with D tentatively TRBD1 (5 bases). The CDR3 consists of 15 residues. CDR1 is SGHVS and CDR2 is FNYEAQ in the germline V gene. Trimming removed 5 bases at V and 6 bases at J, with 16 bases between. For the CDR3, the DNA is TGTGCCAGCAGCCCCTCATTGGGGCTGGATGAAAAACTGTTTTTT. This sequence encodes CASSPSLGLDEKLFF.

The gene calls are TRBV6-4 and TRBJ2-3, with TRBD2 matching over 13 bases. This CDR3 spans 16 amino acids. With 0 bases clipped from V and 6 bases from J, the junction kept 3 bases outside the gene matches. Germline-derived CDR1 and CDR2 are MRHNA and SNTAGT. CDR3 region: CASSDSGLAGPDTQYF. In nucleotides, the CDR3 is TGTGCCAGCAGTGACTCGGGACTAGCGGGGCCCGATACGCAGTATTTT.

The chain links TRBV5-8 to TRBJ1-1; D uncertain. The V end lost 0 bases, the J end lost 4 bases, and 7 bases lay between the germline ends. This CDR3 region has 13 residues. Looked up from germline, CDR1 is SGHTS and CDR2 is YDEGEE. The CDR3 here is CASSLEPGTEAFF. The CDR3, as DNA: TGTGCCAGCAGCTTGGAGCCGGGCACTGAAGCTTTCTTT.

V gene TRBV25-1 combines with J gene TRBJ2-3; 7 nucleotides line up with TRBD2. Per germline, CDR1 MGHDK and CDR2 SYGVNS. The CDR3 contains 15 residues. V dropped 3 bases and J dropped 9; count of bases not matched to a gene: 12. The CDR3 DNA sequence: TGTGCCAGCAGTGATCTAGCGGACATCCTAGGGACGCAGTATTTT. Encoded protein: CASSDLADILGTQYF. The whole variable domain, remainder taken from reference TRBV25-1 and TRBJ2-3, is EADIYQTPRYLVIGTGKKITLECSQTMGHDKMYWYQQDPGMELHLIHYSYGVNSTEKGDLSSESTVSRIRTEHFPLTLESARPSHTSQYLCASSDLADILGTQYFGPGTRLTVL.

This chain links TRBV14 with TRBJ2-4; D may be TRBD2 (5 bases). This CDR3 is built from 15 residues. Germline values: CDR1 SGHDN, CDR2 FVKESK. V was shortened by 1 base and J by 0 bases, with 7 bases between the two germline ends. CDR3 in amino acids: CASSQASGAKNIQYF. For the CDR3, the DNA is TGTGCCAGCAGCCAAGCAAGCGGAGCCAAAAACATTCAGTACTTC. Combining the CDR3 with reference TRBV14 and TRBJ2-4 gives the whole variable domain EAGVTQFPSHSVIEKGQTVTLRCDPISGHDNLYWYRRVMGKEIKFLLHFVKESKQDESGMPNNRFLAERTGGTYSTLKVQPAELEDSGVYFCASSQASGAKNIQYFGAGTRLSVL.

The CDR3 DNA reads TGTGCCAGCAGCTTTTACGCCAGTAACACTGAAGCTTTCTTT. Translation gives CASSFYASNTEAFF. The chain recombines TRBV5-8 with TRBJ1-1; D is undetermined. Germline V gene data show CDR1 as SGHTS and CDR2 as YDEGEE. This CDR3 spans 14 amino acids. V gave up 2 bases and J gave up 2 bases, with 10 bases separating them.

The chain joins TRBV9 to TRBJ1-2; 9 bases are a match to TRBD1. With V trimmed by 3 bases and J by 2 bases, 8 bases remained unmatched. CDR3 size: 16 residues. The germline V gene encodes CDR1 SGDLS and CDR2 YYNGEE. The CDR3 region has the DNA TGTGCCAGCAGCGACACTCCGGGACAGGGAAACTATGGCTACACCTTC. It yields the protein CASSDTPGQGNYGYTF.

The chain is built from TRBV7-2 and TRBJ2-5; 10 bases map to TRBD1. The CDR3 runs 15 residues. The germline CDR1 and CDR2 sequences are SGHTA and FQGNSA. After removal of 5 bases from V and 1 base from J, the junction contained 4 bases not matched to a gene. CDR3 sequence (DNA): TGTGCCAGCAGCCATAGGGACAGGGGCCAAGAGACCCAGTACTTC. As protein: CASSHRDRGQETQYF.

The V call is TRBV5-4, the J call TRBJ2-3, with 9 bases aligning to TRBD2. Germline lookup yields CDR1 SGHNT and CDR2 YYREEE (reference sequence). There are 17 residues in the CDR3. Trimming at V came to 2 bases and at J to 4 bases, leaving 11 bases not matched to a gene. The CDR3 DNA reads TGTGCCAGCAGCTTAGGCGGGAGGGCGTCCGGCGCAGATACGCAGTATTTT. Translated, it gives CASSLGGRASGADTQYF.

This chain links TRBV11-3 with TRBJ2-2; 10 bases map to TRBD2. Germline V lookup: CDR1 SGHNT, CDR2 YENEEA. This CDR3 comprises 18 residues. With V trimmed by 1 base and J by 6 bases, 11 bases remained unmatched. CDR3 amino acids: CASSLGAGGLYDPGELFF. The CDR3, as DNA: TGTGCCAGCAGCTTAGGAGCGGGAGGGCTATACGATCCCGGGGAGCTGTTTTTT.

This clone occurred once. The gene calls are TRBV7-9 and TRBJ1-1; D possibly corresponds to TRBD1 (5 bases). The CDR3 contains 12 residues. Germline values: CDR1 SEHNR, CDR2 FQNEAQ (reference sequence). V dropped 4 bases and J dropped 8 bases, with 11 bases sitting between them. The CDR3 is CASSSGRQEAFF. CDR3 in DNA: TGTGCCAGCAGCTCCGGACGACAGGAAGCTTTCTTT.

The CDR3 coding sequence is TGTGCCAGCAGCGCCACAGGGGGAGAAGGCTACACCTTC. Protein sequence: CASSATGGEGYTF. The V and J genes are TRBV7-9 and TRBJ1-2, with 8 nucleotides matching TRBD1. The germline gives CDR1 SEHNR, CDR2 FQNEAQ (reference sequence). The CDR3 runs to 13 residues. J gave up 8 bases and V 5 bases, and 7 bases lay outside the gene matches.

V gene TRBV6-5 combines with J gene TRBJ1-6; TRBD1 matches 7 bases. The CDR3 spans 15 residues. The V gene's germline CDR1 is MNHEY and CDR2 SVGAGI. Losses at the gene ends were 7 bases for V and 6 bases for J; bases not matched to a gene: 9. DNA for the CDR3: TGTGCCAGCACCAGGGACAGAGAAATTAATTCACCCCTCCACTTT. This gives the protein CASTRDREINSPLHF.